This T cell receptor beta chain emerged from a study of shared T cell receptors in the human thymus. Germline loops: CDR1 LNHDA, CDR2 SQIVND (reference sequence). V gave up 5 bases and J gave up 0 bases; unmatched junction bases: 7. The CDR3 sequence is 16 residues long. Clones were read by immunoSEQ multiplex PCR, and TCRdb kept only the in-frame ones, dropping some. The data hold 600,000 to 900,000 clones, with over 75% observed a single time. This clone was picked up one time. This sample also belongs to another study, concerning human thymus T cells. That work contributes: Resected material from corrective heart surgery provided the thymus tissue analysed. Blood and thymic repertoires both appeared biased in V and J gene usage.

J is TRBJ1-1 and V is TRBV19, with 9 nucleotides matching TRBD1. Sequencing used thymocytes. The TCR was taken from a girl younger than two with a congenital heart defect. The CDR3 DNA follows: TGTGCCAGTAGTCCCCGGGACAGGGCCATGAACACTGAAGCTTTCTTT. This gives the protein CASSPRDRAMNTEAFF. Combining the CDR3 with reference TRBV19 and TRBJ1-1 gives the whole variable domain DGGITQSPKYLFRKEGQNVTLSCEQNLNHDAMYWYRQDPGQGLRLIYYSQIVNDFQKGDIAEGYSVSREKKESFPLTVTSAQKNPTAFYLCASSPRDRAMNTEAFFGQGTRLTVV.